The 20 T cell receptor beta chains in this list originate from one sample, sequenced in a study of cytomegalovirus exposure and HLA in healthy donors. TCRdb keeps only in-frame clones here, not all; method: immunoSEQ multiplex PCR. The repertoire includes 150,000 to 200,000 clones, about 90% of them detected once, and 10% sits in the top ten. Sequencing input: PBMCs. The source is a woman aged 18-30 years in good health and CMV-seropositive.

The CDR3 bases are TGCGCCAGCAGCCAATCGGGGGACGTCTTTAACTATGGCTACACCTTC. Protein product: CASSQSGDVFNYGYTF. The rearrangement uses TRBV4-3 and TRBJ1-2; tentatively, D is TRBD1 (5 bases). Deletions cut 2 bases from V and 1 base from J, with 14 bases between. The germline CDR1 and CDR2 sequences are LGHNA and YSLEER. This CDR3 contains 16 residues.

The chain employs TRBV7-9 and TRBJ2-1; 7 nucleotides agree with TRBD1. The CDR3 runs to 15 residues. The junction had 14 bases not matched to a gene; V was cut back by 7 bases and J by 8 bases. CDR1 and CDR2 from the germline V gene are SEHNR and FQNEAQ (reference sequence). The CDR3 DNA sequence: TGTGCCAGCACCCGGATTGGCAGGGGGATTGATGAGCAGTTCTTC. This codes for CASTRIGRGIDEQFF.

This clone was counted once. This rearrangement joins TRBV29-1 to TRBJ2-4; perhaps TRBD1 as D (6 bases). CDR1 is SQVTM, CDR2 ANQGSEA, per germline. Trimming cost V 3 bases and J 9 bases, with 18 bases left between them. The CDR3 spans 14 residues. CDR3 protein: CSVEEGAGVSIQYF. CDR3 nucleotides: TGCAGCGTTGAGGAAGGGGCAGGGGTGAGCATTCAGTACTTC.

The J gene is TRBJ1-2, the V gene TRBV11-3; D gene ambiguous. Germline V CDR1 and CDR2: SGHNT, YENEEA. This CDR3 has 14 amino acids. Deletions cut 5 bases from V and 6 bases from J, with 16 bases between. The CDR3: CASSLNSVGDGYTF. The CDR3 nucleotides are TGTGCCAGCAGCCTAAACTCGGTCGGGGATGGCTACACCTTC.

This chain links TRBV27 with TRBJ1-5, with a weak D call TRBD1 (6 bases). This CDR3 is built from 14 residues. V lost 5 bases, J lost 7 bases, and 15 bases lay in between. Germline V gene sequence: CDR1 MNHEY, CDR2 SMNVEV (reference sequence). CDR3 in DNA: TGTGCCAGCAGTCATACACAGGGAGCGCAGCCCCAGCATTTT. Protein: CASSHTQGAQPQHF.

The chain has TRBV7-3 and TRBJ1-1, with a tentative D call TRBD1 (5 bases). With 3 bases removed from V and 4 bases from J, the gap between germline ends came to 18 bases. There are 16 residues in the CDR3. CDR1 SGHTA and CDR2 FQGTGA come from the germline V gene. The DNA of the CDR3 is TGTGCCAGCAGCTTCAAATTAACGGGGGGAGGCACTGAAGCTTTCTTT. Residues: CASSFKLTGGGTEAFF.

The rearrangement uses TRBV29-1 and TRBJ1-2; no definite D call. This CDR3 has 12 amino acids. Per the germline V gene, CDR1 is SQVTM and CDR2 is ANQGSEA. Deletions cut 8 bases from V and 4 bases from J, with 14 bases between. For the CDR3, the DNA is TGCAGCCCCTACCGAGGAAGCTATGGCTACACCTTC. Translating gives CSPYRGSYGYTF.

The genes are TRBV19 and TRBJ1-5, with D hard to call. The CDR3 consists of 15 residues. Trimming took 7 bases from V and 6 from J, leaving 19 bases between them. Germline-derived CDR1 and CDR2 are LNHDA and SQIVND (reference sequence). For the CDR3, the DNA is TGTGCCAGTACTGGTTCTGAGCAGGTTGGTCAGCCCCAGCATTTT. Translation gives CASTGSEQVGQPQHF.

The sample holds a few counts of this clone. The chain employs TRBV7-9 and TRBJ2-5; TRBD2 is a possible D gene (6 bases). V gave up 5 bases and J gave up 2 bases, with 15 bases separating them. The germline gives CDR1 SEHNR, CDR2 FQNEAQ (reference sequence). The CDR3 extends over 15 amino acids. CDR3 nucleotide sequence: TGTGCCAGCAGCCCGAACGGGGGTCCTCAAGAGACCCAGTACTTC. Translating gives CASSPNGGPQETQYF.

The J gene is TRBJ2-7, the V gene TRBV27; 10 bases align to TRBD2. The CDR3 extends over 15 amino acids. V trimming: 2 bases; J trimming: 7 bases; junction bases outside the gene matches: 8. Germline V lookup: CDR1 MNHEY, CDR2 SMNVEV (reference sequence). As DNA, the CDR3 is TGTGCCAGCAGTTTAGAATTTAGCGGGAGGAGAGAGCAGTACTTC. This sequence encodes CASSLEFSGRREQYF.

This clone was seen at least ten times. This chain links TRBV2 with TRBJ2-2; maybe TRBD2 (6 bases). The CDR3 sequence is 16 residues long. Per germline, CDR1 SNHLY and CDR2 FYNNEI. The V end lost 8 bases, the J end lost 5 bases, and 21 bases lay between the germline ends. CDR3 sequence reads: CASSRRERAATGELFF. As DNA, the CDR3 is TGTGCCAGCTCCCGAAGGGAGCGGGCGGCAACCGGGGAGCTGTTTTTT. The variable domain in full, completed from reference TRBV2 and TRBJ2-2, reads EPEVTQTPSHQVTQMGQEVILRCVPISNHLYFYWYRQILGQKVEFLVSFYNNEISEKSEIFDDQFSVERPDGSNFTLKIRSTKLEDSAMYFCASSRRERAATGELFFGEGSRLTVL.

The chain joins TRBV6-5 to TRBJ2-1; D not certain. This CDR3 is 13 amino acids long. Trimming pared 0 bases from V and 10 bases from J, leaving 10 bases between. Germline V gene lookup returns CDR1 MNHEY and CDR2 SVGAGI. CDR3 region: CASSYSIAEEQFF. The CDR3 region has the DNA TGTGCCAGCAGTTACTCGATTGCAGAAGAGCAGTTCTTC.

This clone occurred a few times. The chain has TRBV19 and TRBJ1-2; D possibly corresponds to TRBD1 (5 bases). V was trimmed by 3 bases and J by 7 bases, leaving 12 bases between them. Germline loops: CDR1 LNHDA, CDR2 SQIVND (reference sequence). The CDR3 covers 13 residues. This CDR3 reads CASSMGRVGGYTF. CDR3 coding DNA: TGTGCCAGTAGTATGGGCAGGGTAGGTGGCTACACCTTC.

The J gene is TRBJ1-1, the V gene TRBV25-1; 7 bases are shared with TRBD1. Germline V gene lookup returns CDR1 MGHDK and CDR2 SYGVNS. V lost 7 bases, J lost 1 base, and 9 bases stayed unmatched. The CDR3 is made up of 15 amino acids. The CDR3 nucleotides are TGTGCCAGCACTGATCTGGACAGGCCGAACACTGAAGCTTTCTTT. This encodes CASTDLDRPNTEAFF.

This rearrangement joins TRBV4-2 to TRBJ2-4; TRBD1 aligns across 10 bases. The V segment lost 1 base and the J segment 1 base; nucleotides outside the gene matches: 1. This CDR3 has 16 residues. CDR1 LGHNA and CDR2 YNFKEQ come from the germline V gene. As DNA, the CDR3 is TGTGCCAGCAGCCAAGGGGGACAGGGGGCCAAAAACATTCAGTACTTC. It is translated as CASSQGGQGAKNIQYF.

The chain uses TRBV30 and TRBJ2-3, with D perhaps matching TRBD1 (5 bases). The CDR3 extends over 12 amino acids. Trimming pared 0 bases from V and 4 bases from J, leaving 5 bases between. In germline, CDR1 is GTSNPN, CDR2 SVGIG (reference sequence). CDR3 sequence reads: CAWSVGADTQYF. The DNA of the CDR3 is TGTGCCTGGAGTGTAGGGGCAGATACGCAGTATTTT.

The chain is built from TRBV4-2 and TRBJ2-7, with a possible D match to TRBD2 (6 bases). Germline V gene data show CDR1 as LGHNA and CDR2 as YNFKEQ. The CDR3 runs 14 residues. The germline V and J ends were trimmed by 6 bases and 0 bases, with 12 bases remaining between them. The CDR3 loop is CASSFGRDSYEQYF. In DNA form, the CDR3 reads TGTGCCAGCAGTTTCGGGAGAGACTCCTACGAGCAGTACTTC.

The chain employs TRBV11-2 and TRBJ1-5, with D unresolved. V was shortened by 0 bases and J by 0 bases, with 12 bases between the two germline ends. The germline V gene has CDR1 SGHAT and CDR2 FQNNGV. CDR3 size: 17 residues. Here the CDR3 DNA reads TGTGCCAGCAGCTTAGATTTAACAGATAATAGCAATCAGCCCCAGCATTTT. It specifies CASSLDLTDNSNQPQHF.

The chain employs TRBV18 and TRBJ2-3, with 10 bases that match TRBD2. Germline values: CDR1 KGHSH, CDR2 LQKENI. V trimming: 3 bases; J trimming: 0 bases; junction bases outside the gene matches: 3. The CDR3 has 16 residues. Written as DNA, the CDR3 is TGTGCCAGCTCACCTGTGACTAGCGGGAGCACAGATACGCAGTATTTT. Translation: CASSPVTSGSTDTQYF.

V gene TRBV6-6 combines with J gene TRBJ1-5; 7 bases line up with TRBD1. The CDR3 has 16 amino acids. CDR1 and CDR2 (germline): MNHNY, SVGAGI (reference sequence). The junction had 12 bases not matched to a gene; V was cut back by 5 bases and J by 5 bases. CDR3 DNA sequence: TGTGCCAGCAGTCGAACGACCAGGGGGGATGATCAGCCCCAGCATTTT. Its protein product is CASSRTTRGDDQPQHF.